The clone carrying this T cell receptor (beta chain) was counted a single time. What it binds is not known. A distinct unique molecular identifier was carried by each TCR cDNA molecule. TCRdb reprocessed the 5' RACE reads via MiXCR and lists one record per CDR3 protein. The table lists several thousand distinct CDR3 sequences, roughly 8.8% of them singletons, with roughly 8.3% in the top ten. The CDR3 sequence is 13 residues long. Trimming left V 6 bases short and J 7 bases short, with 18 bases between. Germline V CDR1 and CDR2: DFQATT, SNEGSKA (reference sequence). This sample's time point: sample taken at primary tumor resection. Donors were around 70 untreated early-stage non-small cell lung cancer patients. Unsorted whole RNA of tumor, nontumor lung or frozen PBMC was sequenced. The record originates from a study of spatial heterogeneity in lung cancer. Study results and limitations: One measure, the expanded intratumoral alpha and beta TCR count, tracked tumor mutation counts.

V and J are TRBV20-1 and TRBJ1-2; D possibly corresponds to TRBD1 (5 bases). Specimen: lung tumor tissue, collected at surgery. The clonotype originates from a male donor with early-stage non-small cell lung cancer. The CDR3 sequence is CSAEDPNGGGYTF. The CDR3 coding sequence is TGCAGTGCCGAAGATCCCAACGGGGGTGGCTACACCTTC.